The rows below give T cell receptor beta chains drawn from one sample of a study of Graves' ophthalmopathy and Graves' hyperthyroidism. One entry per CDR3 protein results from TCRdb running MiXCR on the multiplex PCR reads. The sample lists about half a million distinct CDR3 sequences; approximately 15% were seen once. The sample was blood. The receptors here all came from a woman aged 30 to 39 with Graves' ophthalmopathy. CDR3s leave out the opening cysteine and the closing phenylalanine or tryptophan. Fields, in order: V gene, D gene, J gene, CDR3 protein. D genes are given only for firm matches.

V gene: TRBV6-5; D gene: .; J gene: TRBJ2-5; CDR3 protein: ASRPFGSPVQETQY
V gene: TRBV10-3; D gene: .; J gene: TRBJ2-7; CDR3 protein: AISGAGGGSYEQY
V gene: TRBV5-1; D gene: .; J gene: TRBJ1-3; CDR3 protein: ASSLAGPASGNTIY
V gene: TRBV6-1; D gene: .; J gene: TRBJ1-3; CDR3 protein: ASSEEGGSSGNTIY
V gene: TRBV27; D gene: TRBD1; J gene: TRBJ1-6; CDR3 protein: ASRPTGSYNSPLH
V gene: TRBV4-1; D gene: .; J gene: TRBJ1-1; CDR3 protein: ASSQDRSGANTEAF
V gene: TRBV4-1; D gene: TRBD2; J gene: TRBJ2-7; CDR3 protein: ASSQDHTGGPIDEQY
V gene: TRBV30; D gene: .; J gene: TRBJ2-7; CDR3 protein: ACWGRFGEQY
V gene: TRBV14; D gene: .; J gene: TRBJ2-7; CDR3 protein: ASSQVASYEQY
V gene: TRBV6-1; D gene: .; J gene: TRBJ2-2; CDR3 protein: ASRIPDTGELF
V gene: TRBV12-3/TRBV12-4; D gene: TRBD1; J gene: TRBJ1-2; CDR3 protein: ASSRTGSGCT
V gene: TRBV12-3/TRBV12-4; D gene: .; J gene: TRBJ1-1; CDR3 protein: ASSWGFEGTEAF
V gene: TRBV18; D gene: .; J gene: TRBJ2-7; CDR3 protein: ASSPNGGLAGNEQY
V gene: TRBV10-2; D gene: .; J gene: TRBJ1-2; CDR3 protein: ASSDNLQGSHRYGYT
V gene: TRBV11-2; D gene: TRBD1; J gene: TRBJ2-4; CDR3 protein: ASSLDARQGALAKNIQY
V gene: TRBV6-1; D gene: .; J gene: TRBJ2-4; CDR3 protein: ASSRDPRDIQY
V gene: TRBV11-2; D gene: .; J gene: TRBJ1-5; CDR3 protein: ASSLDTQLQPQH
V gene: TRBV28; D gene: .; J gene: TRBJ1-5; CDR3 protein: ASRSLGGYQPQH
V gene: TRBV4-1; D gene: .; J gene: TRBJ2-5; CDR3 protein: ASSHVPAGQETQY
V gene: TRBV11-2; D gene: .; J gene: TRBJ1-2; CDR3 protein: ASSSTGPYGYT
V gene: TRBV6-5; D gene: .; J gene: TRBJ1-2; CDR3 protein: ASSYSGGGYT
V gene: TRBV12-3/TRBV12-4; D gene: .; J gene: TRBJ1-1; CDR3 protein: ASRTWDNMNTEAF
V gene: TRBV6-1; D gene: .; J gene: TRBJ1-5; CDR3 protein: ASSRGPGSNQPQH
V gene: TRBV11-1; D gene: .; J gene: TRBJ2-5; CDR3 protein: ASSLARQETQY
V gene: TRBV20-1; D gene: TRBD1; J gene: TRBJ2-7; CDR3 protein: SAIDRDPYEQY
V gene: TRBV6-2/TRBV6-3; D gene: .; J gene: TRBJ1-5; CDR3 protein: ASIDRSNQPQH
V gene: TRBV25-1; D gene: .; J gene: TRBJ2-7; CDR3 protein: ASSVQGSTYEQY
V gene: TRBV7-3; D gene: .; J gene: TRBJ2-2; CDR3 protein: ASSLLSGRGSGELF
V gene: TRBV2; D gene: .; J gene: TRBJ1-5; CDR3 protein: ASGNSLNQPQH